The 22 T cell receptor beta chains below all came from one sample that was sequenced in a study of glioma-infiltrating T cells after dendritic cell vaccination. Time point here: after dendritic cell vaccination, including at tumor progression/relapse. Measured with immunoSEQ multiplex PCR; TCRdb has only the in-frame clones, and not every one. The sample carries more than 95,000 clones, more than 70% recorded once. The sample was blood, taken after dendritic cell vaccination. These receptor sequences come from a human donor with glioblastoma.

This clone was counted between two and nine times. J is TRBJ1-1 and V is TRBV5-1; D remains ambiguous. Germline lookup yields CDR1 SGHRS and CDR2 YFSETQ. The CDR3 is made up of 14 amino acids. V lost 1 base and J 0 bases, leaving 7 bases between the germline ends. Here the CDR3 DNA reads TGCGCCAGCAGCTTGAGACAATTGAACACTGAAGCTTTCTTT. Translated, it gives CASSLRQLNTEAFF.

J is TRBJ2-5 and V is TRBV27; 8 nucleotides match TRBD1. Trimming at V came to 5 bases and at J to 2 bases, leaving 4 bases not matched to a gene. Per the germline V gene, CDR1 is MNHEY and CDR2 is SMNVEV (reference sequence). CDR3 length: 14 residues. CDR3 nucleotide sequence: TGTGCCAGCAGTCCCTACAGGGGGCAAGAGACCCAGTACTTC. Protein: CASSPYRGQETQYF.

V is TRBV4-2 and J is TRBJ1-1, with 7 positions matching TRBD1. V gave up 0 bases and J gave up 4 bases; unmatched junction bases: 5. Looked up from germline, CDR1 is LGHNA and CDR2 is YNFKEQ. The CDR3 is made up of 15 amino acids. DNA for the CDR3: TGTGCCAGCAGCCAAGAGTCACAGGGGAGCACTGAAGCTTTCTTT. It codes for CASSQESQGSTEAFF.

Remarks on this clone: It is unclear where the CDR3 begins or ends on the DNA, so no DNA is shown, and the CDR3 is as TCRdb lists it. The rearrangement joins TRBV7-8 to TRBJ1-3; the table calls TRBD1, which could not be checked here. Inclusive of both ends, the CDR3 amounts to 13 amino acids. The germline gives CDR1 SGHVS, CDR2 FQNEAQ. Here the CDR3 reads CASSWGQGTHFKF.

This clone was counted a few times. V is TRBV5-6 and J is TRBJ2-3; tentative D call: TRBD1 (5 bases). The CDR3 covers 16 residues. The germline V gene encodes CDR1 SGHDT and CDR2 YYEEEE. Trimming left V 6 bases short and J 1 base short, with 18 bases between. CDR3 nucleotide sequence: TGTGCCAGCACTCTGCAGACAGCAGTGGGCACAGATACGCAGTATTTT. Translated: CASTLQTAVGTDTQYF.

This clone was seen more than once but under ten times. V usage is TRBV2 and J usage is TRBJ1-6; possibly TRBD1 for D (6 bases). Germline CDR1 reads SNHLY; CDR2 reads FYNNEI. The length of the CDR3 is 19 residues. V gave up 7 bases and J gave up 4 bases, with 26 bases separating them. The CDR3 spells CASTPPGRTAQGYNSPLHF. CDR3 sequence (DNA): TGTGCCAGCACTCCCCCCGGGAGGACAGCCCAAGGGTATAATTCACCCCTCCACTTT.

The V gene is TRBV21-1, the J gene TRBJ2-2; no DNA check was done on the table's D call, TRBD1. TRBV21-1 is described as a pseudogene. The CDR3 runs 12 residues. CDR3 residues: CASKKGSGELFF. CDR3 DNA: TGTGCCAGCAAGAAGGGGTCCGGGGAGCTGTTTTTT.

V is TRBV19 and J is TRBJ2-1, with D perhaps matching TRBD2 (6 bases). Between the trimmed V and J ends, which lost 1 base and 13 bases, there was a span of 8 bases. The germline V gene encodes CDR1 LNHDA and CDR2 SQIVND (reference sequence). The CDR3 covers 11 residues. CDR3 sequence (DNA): TGTGCCAGTAGTATAGGACTAGAACAGTTCTTC. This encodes CASSIGLEQFF.

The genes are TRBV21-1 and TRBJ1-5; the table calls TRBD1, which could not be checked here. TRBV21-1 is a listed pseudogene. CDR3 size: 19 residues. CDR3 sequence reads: CASSNIRDRGIESNQPQHF. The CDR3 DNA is TGTGCCAGCAGCAACATCCGGGACAGGGGAATTGAGAGCAATCAGCCCCAGCATTTT.

CDR3 protein: CASSSGTDLILNTEAFF. CDR3 coding DNA: TGTGCCAGCAGCTCCGGGACAGACTTGATCCTGAACACTGAAGCTTTCTTT. V is TRBV28 and J is TRBJ1-1; 7 bases match TRBD1. The germline V gene has CDR1 MDHEN and CDR2 SYDVKM. CDR3 length: 17 amino acids. The trim removed 6 bases at V and 0 bases at J, leaving 13 bases unmatched.

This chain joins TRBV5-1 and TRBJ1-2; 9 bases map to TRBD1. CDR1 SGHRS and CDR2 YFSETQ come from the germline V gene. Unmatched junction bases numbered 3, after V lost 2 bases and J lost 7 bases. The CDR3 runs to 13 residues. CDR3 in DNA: TGCGCCAGCAGCTTTGACAGGGGGGCTGGCTACACCTTC. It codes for CASSFDRGAGYTF.

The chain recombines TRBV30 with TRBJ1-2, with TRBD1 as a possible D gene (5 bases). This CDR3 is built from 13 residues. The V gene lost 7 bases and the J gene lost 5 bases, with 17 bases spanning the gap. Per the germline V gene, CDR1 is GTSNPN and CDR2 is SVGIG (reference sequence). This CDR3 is CASAPGVGYGYTF. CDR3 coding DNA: TGTGCCTCCGCACCGGGGGTAGGGTATGGCTACACCTTC.

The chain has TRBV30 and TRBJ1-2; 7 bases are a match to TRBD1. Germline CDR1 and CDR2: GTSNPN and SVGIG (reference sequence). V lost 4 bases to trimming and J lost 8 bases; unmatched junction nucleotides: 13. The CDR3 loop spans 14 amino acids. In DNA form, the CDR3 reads TGTGCCTGGACAGAGACAGGGCGGCAAAAAGGCTACACCTTC. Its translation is CAWTETGRQKGYTF.

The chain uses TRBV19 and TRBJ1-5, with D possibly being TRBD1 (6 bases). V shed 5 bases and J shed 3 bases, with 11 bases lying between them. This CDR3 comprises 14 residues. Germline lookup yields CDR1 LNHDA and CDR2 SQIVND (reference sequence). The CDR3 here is CASSADRYNQPQHF. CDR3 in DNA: TGTGCCAGTAGTGCCGACAGGTACAATCAGCCCCAGCATTTT.

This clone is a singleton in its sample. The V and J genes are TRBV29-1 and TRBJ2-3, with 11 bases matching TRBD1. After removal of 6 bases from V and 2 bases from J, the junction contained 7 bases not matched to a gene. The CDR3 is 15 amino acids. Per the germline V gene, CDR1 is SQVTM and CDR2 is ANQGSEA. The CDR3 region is CSVTAGQGVTDTQYF. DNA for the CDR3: TGCAGCGTCACAGCGGGACAGGGGGTCACAGATACGCAGTATTTT.

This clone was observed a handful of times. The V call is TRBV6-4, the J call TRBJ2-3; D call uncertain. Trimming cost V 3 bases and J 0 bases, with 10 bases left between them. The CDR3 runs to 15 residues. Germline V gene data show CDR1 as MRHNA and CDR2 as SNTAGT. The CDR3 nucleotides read TGTGCCAGCAGTGAGACCAGCGAGAGCACAGATACGCAGTATTTT. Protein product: CASSETSESTDTQYF.

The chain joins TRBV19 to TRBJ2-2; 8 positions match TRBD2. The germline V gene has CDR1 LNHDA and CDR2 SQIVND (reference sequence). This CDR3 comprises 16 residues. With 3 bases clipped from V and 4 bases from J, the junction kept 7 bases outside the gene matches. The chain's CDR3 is CASSIDDGGVTGELFF. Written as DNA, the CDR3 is TGTGCCAGTAGTATCGATGACGGGGGGGTCACCGGGGAGCTGTTTTTT.

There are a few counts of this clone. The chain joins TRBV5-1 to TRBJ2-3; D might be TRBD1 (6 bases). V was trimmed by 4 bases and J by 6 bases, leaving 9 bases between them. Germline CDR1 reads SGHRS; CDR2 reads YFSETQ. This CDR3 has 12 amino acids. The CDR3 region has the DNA TGCGCCAGCAGCGAGCAGGGGGATACGCAGTATTTT. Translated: CASSEQGDTQYF.

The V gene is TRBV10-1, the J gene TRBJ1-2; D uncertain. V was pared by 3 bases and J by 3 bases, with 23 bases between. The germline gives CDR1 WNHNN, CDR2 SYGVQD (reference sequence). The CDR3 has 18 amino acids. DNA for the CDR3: TGCGCCAGCAGTGACACCGCGAGGCAGACCAACCCCTACTATGGCTACACCTTC. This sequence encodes CASSDTARQTNPYYGYTF.

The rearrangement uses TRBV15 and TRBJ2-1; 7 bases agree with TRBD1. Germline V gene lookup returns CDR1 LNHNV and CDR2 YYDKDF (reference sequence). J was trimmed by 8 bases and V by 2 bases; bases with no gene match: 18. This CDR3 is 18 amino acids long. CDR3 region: CATSRPASGTVGVDEQFF. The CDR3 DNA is TGTGCCACCAGCAGACCTGCTTCTGGGACAGTGGGGGTGGATGAGCAGTTCTTC.

DNA for the CDR3: TGTGCCTGCCAACCGGGACTCGAAGCTTTCTTT. Residues: CACQPGLEAFF. This chain connects TRBV30 to TRBJ1-1, with a possible D match to TRBD1 (5 bases). The V and J ends lost 6 bases and 8 bases respectively, with 13 bases between them. CDR3 length: 11 residues. Germline V lookup: CDR1 GTSNPN, CDR2 SVGIG (reference sequence). Full variable domain (outside the CDR3, taken from reference TRBV30 and TRBJ1-1): SQTIHQWPATLVQPVGSPLSLECTVEGTSNPNLYWYRQAAGRGLQLLFYSVGIGQISSEVPQNLSASRPQDRQFILSSKKLLLSDSGFYLCACQPGLEAFFGQGTRLTVV.

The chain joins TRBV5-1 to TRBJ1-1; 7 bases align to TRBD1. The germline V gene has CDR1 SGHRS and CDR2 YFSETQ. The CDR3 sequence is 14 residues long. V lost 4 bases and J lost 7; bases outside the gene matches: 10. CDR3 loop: CASSGSGGGYEAFF. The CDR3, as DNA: TGCGCCAGCAGCGGCTCAGGGGGAGGCTATGAAGCTTTCTTT.